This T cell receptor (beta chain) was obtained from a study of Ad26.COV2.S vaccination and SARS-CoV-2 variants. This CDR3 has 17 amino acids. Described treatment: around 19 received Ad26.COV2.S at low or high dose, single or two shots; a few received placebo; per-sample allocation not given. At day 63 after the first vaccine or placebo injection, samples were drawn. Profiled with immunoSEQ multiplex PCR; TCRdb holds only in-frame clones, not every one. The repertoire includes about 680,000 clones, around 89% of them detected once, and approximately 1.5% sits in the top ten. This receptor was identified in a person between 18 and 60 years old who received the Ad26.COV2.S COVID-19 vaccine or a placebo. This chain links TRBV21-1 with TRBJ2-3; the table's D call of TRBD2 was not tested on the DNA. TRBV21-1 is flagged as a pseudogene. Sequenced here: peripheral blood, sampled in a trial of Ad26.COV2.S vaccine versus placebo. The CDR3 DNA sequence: TGTGCCAGCAGCAAGGATCAGAGGGCGGGGAGCACAGATACGCAGTATTTT. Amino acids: CASSKDQRAGSTDTQYF.